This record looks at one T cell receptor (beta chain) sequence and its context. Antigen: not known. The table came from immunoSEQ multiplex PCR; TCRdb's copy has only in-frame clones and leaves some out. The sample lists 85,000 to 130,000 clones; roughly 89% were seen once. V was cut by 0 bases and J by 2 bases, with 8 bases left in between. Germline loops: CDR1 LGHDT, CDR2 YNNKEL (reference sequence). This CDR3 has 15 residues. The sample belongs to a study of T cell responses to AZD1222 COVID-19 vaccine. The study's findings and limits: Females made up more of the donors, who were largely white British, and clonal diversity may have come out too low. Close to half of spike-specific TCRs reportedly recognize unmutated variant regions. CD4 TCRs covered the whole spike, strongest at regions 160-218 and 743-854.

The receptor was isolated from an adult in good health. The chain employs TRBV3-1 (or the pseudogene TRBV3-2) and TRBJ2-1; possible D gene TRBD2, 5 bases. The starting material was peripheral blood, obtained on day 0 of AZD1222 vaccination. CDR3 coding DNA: TGTGCCAGCAGCCAAGACGGGAACCCCTACAATGAGCAGTTCTTC. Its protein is CASSQDGNPYNEQFF.